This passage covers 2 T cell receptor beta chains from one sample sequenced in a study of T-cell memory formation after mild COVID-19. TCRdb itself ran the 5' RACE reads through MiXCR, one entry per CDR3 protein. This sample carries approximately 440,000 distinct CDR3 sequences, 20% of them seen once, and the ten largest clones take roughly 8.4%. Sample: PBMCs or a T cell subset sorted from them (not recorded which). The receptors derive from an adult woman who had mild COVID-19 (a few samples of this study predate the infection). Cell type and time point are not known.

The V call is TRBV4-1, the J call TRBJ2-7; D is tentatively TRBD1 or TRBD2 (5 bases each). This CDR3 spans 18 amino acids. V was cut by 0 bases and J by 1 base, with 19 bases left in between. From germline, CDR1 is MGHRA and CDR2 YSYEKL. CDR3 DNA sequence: TGCGCCAGCAGCCAAGATTTAAGAGGGGCAGTAAAATCCTACGAGCAGTACTTC. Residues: CASSQDLRGAVKSYEQYF.

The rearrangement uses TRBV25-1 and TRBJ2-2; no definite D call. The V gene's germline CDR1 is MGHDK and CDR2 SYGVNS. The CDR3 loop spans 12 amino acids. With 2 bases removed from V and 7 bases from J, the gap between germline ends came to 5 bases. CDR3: CASSERVGELFF. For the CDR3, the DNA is TGTGCCAGCAGTGAACGTGTCGGGGAGCTGTTTTTT. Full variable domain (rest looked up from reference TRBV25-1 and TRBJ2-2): EADIYQTPRYLVIGTGKKITLECSQTMGHDKMYWYQQDPGMELHLIHYSYGVNSTEKGDLSSESTVSRIRTEHFPLTLESARPSHTSQYLCASSERVGELFFGEGSRLTVL.